This entry features one T cell receptor beta chain sequence. This record belongs to a study of T cells in Graves' hyperthyroidism and ophthalmopathy. Amplification of TCR beta CDR3 regions used RNA as the template. The TCR CDR3 was amplified in a first-round RT-PCR using the HTBI primer set. TCRdb re-derived calls from the multiplex PCR reads in MiXCR, one entry per CDR3 protein. The table lists over 200,000 distinct CDR3 sequences, about 15% of them singletons. V shed 4 bases and J 1 base; nucleotides not matched to a gene: 3. CDR3 size: 14 residues. Germline CDR1 SEHNR, CDR2 FQNEAQ (reference sequence).

The receptor's source is a man aged 45 to 65 with Graves' hyperthyroidism. The V gene is TRBV7-9, the J gene TRBJ2-5; 7 bases line up with TRBD1. Sequencing was performed on blood. In DNA form, the CDR3 reads TGTGCCAGCAGCTGGGGACAGATCCAAGAGACCCAGTACTTC. Translating gives CASSWGQIQETQYF.